Each of the 21 T cell receptor beta chains below was sequenced from the same sample in a study of T cell clonality in common variable immunodeficiency. Study results and limitations: Reportedly, TCR beta sequences from common variable immunodeficiency showed fewer deletions and N-nucleotide insertions.

The table came from immunoSEQ multiplex PCR; TCRdb's copy has only in-frame clones and leaves some out. In total the sample includes fewer than 35,000 clones, none of them seen once. These TCRs are of unknown antigen specificity. The sample comprised peripheral blood mononuclear cells. The receptors originated from a human donor with common variable immunodeficiency.

This clone was recorded many times. The sequence runs out 3 residues before the end of the CDR3; the remainder is reconstructed from the germline J gene. This chain links TRBV6-1 with TRBJ2-5, with D possibly TRBD2 on 6 matching bases. Germline V gives CDR1 MNHNS, CDR2 SASEGT. The V gene lost 4 bases and the J gene lost 2 bases, with 11 bases spanning the gap. The CDR3 spans 14 residues. The sequenced CDR3 bases are TGTGCCAGCAGTGCGGGACTTTTTCAAGAGACC. It translates to CASSAGLFQET. The full CDR3 protein reads CASSAGLFQETQYF.

Judged by abundance, this clone is medium-sized. Incomplete CDR3 DNA: TGTGCCAGCAGTGACGCTAGCGGTGAAGAGACC. Protein sequence: CASSDASGEET. The entire CDR3 reads CASSDASGEETQYF. The chain carries TRBV2 and TRBJ2-5, with 7 bases aligning to TRBD2. The read ends 3 residues before the CDR3 terminus; that terminus is restored from the germline J gene. The V gene end was trimmed by 3 bases and the J gene end by 3 bases; junction bases not matched to a gene: 4. The CDR3 has 14 residues. The germline V gene encodes CDR1 SNHLY and CDR2 FYNNEI. Complete variable domain (other parts from reference TRBV2 and TRBJ2-5): EPEVTQTPSHQVTQMGQEVILRCVPISNHLYFYWYRQILGQKVEFLVSFYNNEISEKSEIFDDQFSVERPDGSNFTLKIRSTKLEDSAMYFCASSDASGEETQYFGPGTRLLVL.

As regards this clone: Sequencing ends 3 residues short of the CDR3 end; the germline J gene provides the rest. The V call is TRBV7-9, the J call TRBJ1-1, with D tentatively TRBD1 (6 bases). The length of the CDR3 is 13 residues. Germline CDR1 SEHNR, CDR2 FQNEAQ (reference sequence). Incomplete CDR3 DNA: TGTGCCAGCAGCCCCGGGGGGGCACGGAAC. Encoded protein: CASSPGGARN. The entire CDR3 reads CASSPGGARNAFF.

In this sample, this clone turned up a few times. The CDR3 goes on 3 residues after the read ends, and that part is filled in from the germline J gene. The chain has TRBV30 and TRBJ2-5, with TRBD2 matching 12 bases. CDR1 is GTSNPN and CDR2 is SVGIG in the germline V gene (reference sequence). Trimming cost V 2 bases and J 4 bases; bases outside gene matches: 5. This CDR3 has 15 residues. Here the CDR3 reads CAWSSSGGAPETQYF. The sequenced CDR3 bases are TGTGCCTGGAGTTCTAGCGGGGGGGCTCCAGAGACC.

This clone was counted at least ten times. The DNA ends 3 residues before the CDR3 does, and the rest of the CDR3 is filled in from the germline J gene. V gene TRBV7-9 combines with J gene TRBJ1-2; D uncertain. Per the germline V gene, CDR1 is SEHNR and CDR2 is FQNEAQ (reference sequence). The CDR3 loop spans 12 amino acids. The ends were cut back, 4 bases at V and 5 bases at J, with 8 bases in the middle. CDR3 region: CASSSEGYGYTF. CDR3 DNA, as far as it was read: TGTGCCAGCAGCTCTGAAGGGTATGGC.

This clone was seen at least ten times. The CDR3 end is not reached by the read, which stops 3 residues before it; the germline J gene fills it in. The V call is TRBV6-4, the J call TRBJ2-2; D gene uncertain. The germline V gene encodes CDR1 MRHNA and CDR2 SNTAGT. Trimming took 5 bases from V and 5 from J, leaving 12 bases between them. The CDR3 totals 14 residues. The CDR3 DNA, read in part, is TGTGCCAGCAGTCTTCTGGGCTGGACCGGGGAG. It specifies CASSLLGWTGE. The complete CDR3 sequence is CASSLLGWTGELFF.

This clone appeared a few times. Coverage ceases 3 residues before the CDR3 finishes, and the germline J gene fills in the end. The chain links TRBV2 to TRBJ2-1; D uncertain. The V end was cut by 6 bases, the J end by 0 bases, with 15 bases between. Germline lookup yields CDR1 SNHLY and CDR2 FYNNEI. This CDR3 has 16 amino acids. CDR3 protein: CASRVTFPSSYNEQFF. The sequenced CDR3 bases are TGTGCCAGCAGAGTGACATTCCCGAGCTCCTACAATGAG.

About this clone itself: The read terminates 3 residues before the CDR3 end, so the remaining end is supplied by the germline J gene. The chain carries TRBV18 and TRBJ1-3; 8 bases line up with TRBD1. The CDR3 is 14 residues long. With V trimmed by 3 bases and J by 2 bases, 0 bases remained unmatched. CDR1 and CDR2 (germline): KGHSH, LQKENI. The part of the CDR3 DNA that was read is TGTGCCAGCTCACCGGACAGGGCTGGAAACACC. This gives the protein CASSPDRAGNT. The CDR3, in full, reads CASSPDRAGNTIYF.

This clone was detected ten times or more. Read coverage stops 3 residues before the CDR3 terminus; the germline J gene supplies the remainder. The chain carries TRBV29-1 and TRBJ1-4; 8 nucleotides match TRBD1. CDR1 and CDR2 from the germline V gene are SQVTM and ANQGSEA. The CDR3 is 13 amino acids. Trimming at V came to 5 bases and at J to 8 bases, leaving 7 bases not matched to a gene. Partial CDR3 DNA: TGCAGCGTTCGCCCGAACAGGGGGGAAAAA. Translation gives CSVRPNRGEK. The complete CDR3 reads CSVRPNRGEKLFF.

This clone was recorded many times. The read is 3 residues too short to cover the CDR3 end, so that end is filled in from the germline J gene. The chain carries TRBV20-1 and TRBJ2-5, with 7 bases that match TRBD1. The junction had 13 bases not matched to a gene; V was cut back by 5 bases and J by 1 base. CDR1 is DFQATT and CDR2 is SNEGSKA in the germline V gene (reference sequence). This CDR3 is 16 amino acids long. The CDR3 DNA, read in part, is TGCAGTGCTTTAGCCGCACCAGGGGGAATCCAAGAGACC. Protein sequence: CSALAAPGGIQET. The whole CDR3 region reads CSALAAPGGIQETQYF.

This clone is categorized as medium-sized (0.01 to 0.1%). Sequencing ends 3 residues short of the CDR3 end; the germline J gene provides the rest. V and J are TRBV5-1 and TRBJ2-2, with D tentatively TRBD1 (6 bases). V was clipped by 5 bases and J by 1 base, with 9 bases between them. Germline CDR1 SGHRS, CDR2 YFSETQ. CDR3 length equals 14 residues. The CDR3 loop reads CASRGQLNTGELFF. CDR3 DNA, as far as it was read: TGCGCCAGCAGGGGACAATTGAACACCGGGGAG.

The sample holds a few counts of this clone. The read stops 3 residues short of the end of the CDR3; the missing end is completed from the germline J gene. The chain recombines TRBV13 with TRBJ2-5; TRBD2 agrees at 9 bases. CDR1 PRHDT and CDR2 FYEKMQ come from the germline V gene (reference sequence). V was pared by 3 bases and J by 1 base, with 6 bases of the junction left unmatched. This CDR3 contains 16 residues. The CDR3: CASSLASGVIQETQYF. The part of the CDR3 DNA that was read is TGTGCCAGCAGCTTGGCTAGCGGGGTCATCCAAGAGACC. Supplemented by reference TRBV13 and TRBJ2-5, the full variable domain reads AAGVIQSPRHLIKEKRETATLKCYPIPRHDTVYWYQQGPGQDPQFLISFYEKMQSDKGSIPDRFSAQQFSDYHSELNMSSLELGDSALYFCASSLASGVIQETQYFGPGTRLLVL.

With respect to this clone: The CDR3 end lies 3 residues beyond the end of the read and is filled in from the germline J gene. This sequence joins TRBV19 and TRBJ2-7; 8 bases are shared with TRBD2. Germline-derived CDR1 and CDR2 are LNHDA and SQIVND (reference sequence). There are 14 residues in the CDR3. The junction had 9 bases not matched to a gene; V was cut back by 8 bases and J by 3 bases. The part of the CDR3 DNA that was read is TGTGCCAGTGCCAACGGGGGGGGCTTCTACGAG. Protein: CASANGGGFYE. The complete CDR3 sequence is CASANGGGFYEQYF.

In regard to this clone: The read falls 3 residues short of the CDR3 end, and the missing part is taken from the germline J gene. V and J are TRBV30 and TRBJ2-3; TRBD2 agrees at 12 bases. Trimming took 0 bases from V and 4 from J; bases not matched to a gene: 5. The CDR3 is made up of 16 amino acids. Germline CDR1 GTSNPN, CDR2 SVGIG (reference sequence). This CDR3 reads CAWSVPLAGGPDTQYF. CDR3 DNA (partial): TGTGCCTGGAGTGTACCCCTAGCGGGGGGGCCAGATACG.

In the case of this clone: The read is 3 residues too short to cover the CDR3 end, so that end is filled in from the germline J gene. The chain is built from TRBV30 and TRBJ1-6; 7 bases map to TRBD1. CDR1 is GTSNPN, CDR2 SVGIG, per germline (reference sequence). This CDR3 comprises 16 residues. Trimming removed 4 bases from V and 9 bases from J; junction bases left unmatched: 15. CDR3 DNA, as far as it was read: TGTGCCTGGACCCCTAGGGGGTCACAGGGGAGTTCACCC. Translation gives CAWTPRGSQGSSP. From start to end, the CDR3 is CAWTPRGSQGSSPLHF. The whole variable domain, remainder taken from reference TRBV30 and TRBJ1-6, is SQTIHQWPATLVQPVGSPLSLECTVEGTSNPNLYWYRQAAGRGLQLLFYSVGIGQISSEVPQNLSASRPQDRQFILSSKKLLLSDSGFYLCAWTPRGSQGSSPLHFGNGTRLTVT.

Many counts were recorded for this clone. Read data end 3 residues before the CDR3 end; the end is taken from the germline J gene. The rearrangement uses TRBV30 and TRBJ2-3, with 8 bases aligning to TRBD1. Germline V gene lookup returns CDR1 GTSNPN and CDR2 SVGIG (reference sequence). The V and J ends lost 3 bases and 1 base, in that order; junction bases with no gene match: 6. The CDR3 loop spans 15 amino acids. Incomplete CDR3 DNA: TGTGCCTGGAGATTTGGGGGACAGGGCACAGATACG. It yields the protein CAWRFGGQGTDT. In full, the CDR3 reads CAWRFGGQGTDTQYF.

This clone was seen more than once but under ten times. The sequence runs out 3 residues before the end of the CDR3; the remainder is reconstructed from the germline J gene. This sequence joins TRBV6-1 and TRBJ2-6, with TRBD2 as a possible D gene (5 bases). Germline V gene sequence: CDR1 MNHNS, CDR2 SASEGT. This CDR3 has 18 residues. Trimming took off 0 bases at V and 0 bases at J, with 12 bases between the two ends. Incomplete CDR3 DNA: TGTGCCAGCAGTGAAGCCCCAGTCCTAGCCTCTGGGGCCAACGTC. Amino acid sequence: CASSEAPVLASGANV. The whole CDR3 sequence reads CASSEAPVLASGANVLTF.

Ten or more counts support this clone. The CDR3 bases that were read are TGCAGTGCTAGAGATTGGGGGAGCGGGGGCGAAGAGACC. Its translation: CSARDWGSGGEET. The whole CDR3 is CSARDWGSGGEETQYF. This chain joins TRBV20-1 and TRBJ2-5, with TRBD2 matching 8 bases. The DNA ends 3 residues before the CDR3 does, and the rest of the CDR3 is filled in from the germline J gene. There are 16 residues in the CDR3. Germline V gives CDR1 DFQATT, CDR2 SNEGSKA (reference sequence). Unmatched junction bases numbered 9, after V lost 0 bases and J lost 3 bases.

The table lists this clone with many counts. The read is 3 residues too short to cover the CDR3 end, so that end is filled in from the germline J gene. This chain uses TRBV30 with TRBJ1-2, with unresolved D. There are 12 residues in the CDR3. Germline lookup yields CDR1 GTSNPN and CDR2 SVGIG (reference sequence). V gave up 1 base and J gave up 2 bases, with 5 bases separating them. The CDR3 DNA, read in part, is TGTGCCTGGAGTGAGCAAAACTATGGC. This codes for CAWSEQNYG. The whole CDR3 region reads CAWSEQNYGYTF.

This clone was counted only a few times. This may arise from a read error, as a much more abundant clone is one base away. The read comes to an end 3 residues before the CDR3 does, leaving the germline J gene to fill in the end. V and J are TRBV2 and TRBJ1-4; D might be TRBD1 (5 bases). The germline V gene encodes CDR1 SNHLY and CDR2 FYNNEI. The ends were cut back, 0 bases at V and 8 bases at J, with 13 bases in the middle. The CDR3 is 15 amino acids. CDR3 loop: CASSEAQGSLEKLFF. The CDR3 DNA, read in part, is TGTGCCAGCAGTGAAGCGCAGGGTTCATTGGAAAAA.

There are a few counts of this clone. The read terminates 3 residues before the CDR3 end, so the remaining end is supplied by the germline J gene. J is TRBJ1-6 and V is TRBV19, with D hard to call. Per germline, CDR1 LNHDA and CDR2 SQIVND (reference sequence). V lost 5 bases and J lost 5, with 10 bases in between. The CDR3 has 14 amino acids. The CDR3 DNA, read in part, is TGTGCCAGTAGTCTCCGACGGGATAATTCACCC. Translated: CASSLRRDNSP. Given in full, the CDR3 is CASSLRRDNSPLHF.